A selection of T cell receptor beta chains follows, all from one sample in a study of cytomegalovirus exposure and HLA in healthy donors. Repertoires were generated with immunoSEQ multiplex PCR, while TCRdb's copy carries only in-frame clones and drops some. This table has 110,000 to 150,000 clones, roughly four fifths appearing once. Material: PBMCs. The receptor set was obtained from a male donor in good health and CMV-seronegative. Each CDR3 is given with its conserved first and last residue. A D gene is named only where the DNA matches it firmly. Where a row states a size, it is once, few, many or the class of an expanded clone; other rows omit it.

clone_size: NA; d_call: TRBD1; v_call: TRBV7-3; j_call: TRBJ1-1; cdr3_nt: TGTGCCAGCGCGTCAGGGGGAGCCAACACTGAAGCTTTCTTT; cdr3_aa: CASASGGANTEAFF
clone_size: NA; d_call: TRBD1; v_call: TRBV7-6; j_call: TRBJ2-7; cdr3_nt: TGTGCCAGCAGCTTAGGGGACAGCTCCTACGAGCAGTACTTC; cdr3_aa: CASSLGDSSYEQYF
clone_size: NA; d_call: NA; v_call: TRBV6-5; j_call: TRBJ2-5; cdr3_nt: TGTGCCAGCAGTCGGACAACAGGGTCGGGAGAGACCCAGTACTTC; cdr3_aa: CASSRTTGSGETQYF
clone_size: NA; d_call: TRBD1; v_call: TRBV27; j_call: TRBJ1-1; cdr3_nt: TGTGCCAGCAGTTTAGTCCCCGGGACAGGGAATAGACGGAAGACTGAAGCTTTCTTT; cdr3_aa: CASSLVPGTGNRRKTEAFF
clone_size: NA; d_call: NA; v_call: TRBV19; j_call: TRBJ1-1; cdr3_nt: TGTGCCAGTACCTACACGGGGAACACTGAAGCTTTCTTT; cdr3_aa: CASTYTGNTEAFF
clone_size: NA; d_call: NA; v_call: TRBV18; j_call: TRBJ1-1; cdr3_nt: TGTGCCAGCTCACCTAGACAGGACCACACTGAAGCTTTCTTT; cdr3_aa: CASSPRQDHTEAFF
clone_size: NA; d_call: NA; v_call: TRBV7-2; j_call: TRBJ2-1; cdr3_nt: TGTGCCAGCAGCTTAGCCCGGGAGCACAATGAGCAGTTCTTC; cdr3_aa: CASSLAREHNEQFF
clone_size: NA; d_call: NA; v_call: TRBV19; j_call: TRBJ1-1; cdr3_nt: TGTGCCAGTAGTATTTCAGAAAACACTGAAGCTTTCTTT; cdr3_aa: CASSISENTEAFF
clone_size: NA; d_call: TRBD1; v_call: TRBV6-6; j_call: TRBJ1-4; cdr3_nt: TGTGCCAGCAGTTGGGACAGGGAGGCAACTAATGAAAAACTGTTTTTT; cdr3_aa: CASSWDREATNEKLFF
clone_size: NA; d_call: TRBD1; v_call: TRBV28; j_call: TRBJ2-3; cdr3_nt: TGTGCCAGCAGCCTGACCGGACAGGGCACAGATACGCAGTATTTT; cdr3_aa: CASSLTGQGTDTQYF
clone_size: NA; d_call: TRBD1; v_call: TRBV6-6; j_call: TRBJ2-7; cdr3_nt: TGTGCCAGCAGAAGGGACAGGTACGAGCAGTACTTC; cdr3_aa: CASRRDRYEQYF
clone_size: NA; d_call: NA; v_call: TRBV30; j_call: TRBJ1-6; cdr3_nt: TGTGCCTGGAAGAACAGGCAATCACCCCTCCACTTT; cdr3_aa: CAWKNRQSPLHF
clone_size: NA; d_call: TRBD1; v_call: TRBV7-9; j_call: TRBJ1-2; cdr3_nt: TGTGCCAGCAGCCCGGGGACAGGACGCCTCTATGGCTACACCTTC; cdr3_aa: CASSPGTGRLYGYTF
clone_size: NA; d_call: TRBD1; v_call: TRBV29-1; j_call: TRBJ1-4; cdr3_nt: TGCAGCGTTTTACAGGGGGCTAATGAAAAACTGTTTTTT; cdr3_aa: CSVLQGANEKLFF
clone_size: NA; d_call: TRBD1; v_call: TRBV29-1; j_call: TRBJ1-5; cdr3_nt: TGCAGCGTCCTACTATCCCCCGGGACAGCTAGCAATCAGCCCCAGCATTTT; cdr3_aa: CSVLLSPGTASNQPQHF
clone_size: NA; d_call: NA; v_call: TRBV27; j_call: TRBJ2-7; cdr3_nt: TGTGCCAGCAGTAAGATTAGCGGAGGCCTCTCCTACGAGCAGTACTTC; cdr3_aa: CASSKISGGLSYEQYF
clone_size: NA; d_call: NA; v_call: TRBV4-1; j_call: TRBJ2-7; cdr3_nt: TGCGCCAGCAGCCAAGATCTGGCAGGGTCTCTTTGGGAGCAGTACTTC; cdr3_aa: CASSQDLAGSLWEQYF
clone_size: once; d_call: NA; v_call: TRBV7-9; j_call: TRBJ2-2; cdr3_nt: TGTGCCAGCAGCTTGGTAGGGCTGGGGGCGACCGGGGAGCTGTTTTTT; cdr3_aa: CASSLVGLGATGELFF
clone_size: NA; d_call: NA; v_call: TRBV7-8; j_call: TRBJ2-3; cdr3_nt: TGTGCCAGCAGCTTAGAGGACAGTTCTAGCACAGATACGCAGTATTTT; cdr3_aa: CASSLEDSSSTDTQYF
clone_size: NA; d_call: TRBD1; v_call: TRBV30; j_call: TRBJ2-5; cdr3_nt: TGTGCCTGGAGTTCCAACAGGGGGCACGGAGAGACCCAGTACTTC; cdr3_aa: CAWSSNRGHGETQYF
clone_size: once; d_call: TRBD1; v_call: TRBV9; j_call: TRBJ2-2; cdr3_nt: TGTGCCAGCAGCGCCACAGGGGGAAGCTCCGGGGAGCTGTTTTTT; cdr3_aa: CASSATGGSSGELFF
clone_size: NA; d_call: NA; v_call: TRBV2; j_call: TRBJ1-2; cdr3_nt: TGTGCCAGCAGGATAGATCATCCTAACTATGGCTACACCTTC; cdr3_aa: CASRIDHPNYGYTF
clone_size: once; d_call: NA; v_call: TRBV19; j_call: TRBJ1-6; cdr3_nt: TGTGCCAGTAGTATGGTCCGCCGAGCAGGGTCCCATAATTCACCCCTCCACTTT; cdr3_aa: CASSMVRRAGSHNSPLHF
clone_size: few; d_call: TRBD1; v_call: TRBV7-9; j_call: TRBJ1-1; cdr3_nt: TGTGCCAGCAGCTTACGACAGGGCATGAACACTGAAGCTTTCTTT; cdr3_aa: CASSLRQGMNTEAFF
clone_size: NA; d_call: NA; v_call: TRBV18; j_call: TRBJ1-4; cdr3_nt: TGTGCCAGCTCACCCCTGGCGAGGACTCCAACTAATGAAAAACTGTTTTTT; cdr3_aa: CASSPLARTPTNEKLFF
clone_size: NA; d_call: NA; v_call: TRBV7-9; j_call: TRBJ2-1; cdr3_nt: TGTGCCAGCAGCATCCAGGCTAGCGTTTACAATGAGCAGTTCTTC; cdr3_aa: CASSIQASVYNEQFF
clone_size: NA; d_call: NA; v_call: TRBV2; j_call: TRBJ2-6; cdr3_nt: TGTGCCAGCAGTGGCCGGATTGGACAGTCTGGGGCCAACGTCCTGACTTTC; cdr3_aa: CASSGRIGQSGANVLTF
clone_size: NA; d_call: TRBD1; v_call: TRBV2; j_call: TRBJ1-5; cdr3_nt: TGTGCCAGCAGAGAGCGACAGGGAAGCAATCAGCCCCAGCATTTT; cdr3_aa: CASRERQGSNQPQHF
clone_size: NA; d_call: NA; v_call: TRBV15; j_call: TRBJ1-6; cdr3_nt: TGTGCCACCAGCAGAGATCGGGATAAGTCACCCCTCCACTTT; cdr3_aa: CATSRDRDKSPLHF
clone_size: few; d_call: TRBD2; v_call: TRBV7-3; j_call: TRBJ2-3; cdr3_nt: TGTGCCAGCAGCGCAAAACCTAGCGGGTCCTGGGATACGCAGTATTTT; cdr3_aa: CASSAKPSGSWDTQYF
clone_size: NA; d_call: NA; v_call: TRBV7-9; j_call: TRBJ2-7; cdr3_nt: TGTGCCAGCAGCTTAGCGTATCGTAGCTCCTACGAGCAGTACTTC; cdr3_aa: CASSLAYRSSYEQYF
clone_size: NA; d_call: TRBD2; v_call: TRBV4-1; j_call: TRBJ2-7; cdr3_nt: TGCGCCAGCAGCCAATTTACTAGCGGCGAGCAGTACTTC; cdr3_aa: CASSQFTSGEQYF
clone_size: NA; d_call: NA; v_call: TRBV18; j_call: TRBJ1-1; cdr3_nt: TGTGCCAGCTCACCACCGGGGGGAGTTGCTGAAGCTTTCTTT; cdr3_aa: CASSPPGGVAEAFF
clone_size: NA; d_call: NA; v_call: TRBV10-3; j_call: TRBJ2-3; cdr3_nt: TGTGCCATCAGCGACCCCACTAACACAGATACGCAGTATTTT; cdr3_aa: CAISDPTNTDTQYF
clone_size: few; d_call: TRBD1; v_call: TRBV18; j_call: TRBJ2-5; cdr3_nt: TGTGCCAGCTCACCAATGCGGCAGGGGGCCGAGACCCAGTACTTC; cdr3_aa: CASSPMRQGAETQYF
clone_size: once; d_call: NA; v_call: TRBV9; j_call: TRBJ2-1; cdr3_nt: TGTGCCAGCAGCTATACCATCGGGGGGCGGGGAAACAATGAGCAGTTCTTC; cdr3_aa: CASSYTIGGRGNNEQFF
clone_size: NA; d_call: TRBD2; v_call: TRBV29-1; j_call: TRBJ2-5; cdr3_nt: TGCAGCGGGGGGACTAGCGGGGGGCCGGGGGAGACCCAGTACTTC; cdr3_aa: CSGGTSGGPGETQYF
clone_size: NA; d_call: TRBD1; v_call: TRBV27; j_call: TRBJ2-7; cdr3_nt: TGTGCCAGCAGTTTGATAGTGGGACAGGGTAACGAGCAGTACTTC; cdr3_aa: CASSLIVGQGNEQYF
clone_size: NA; d_call: NA; v_call: TRBV28; j_call: TRBJ1-3; cdr3_nt: TGTGCCACCCTAAGCCGAGGGAGGCGTGTGGACACCATATATTTT; cdr3_aa: CATLSRGRRVDTIYF
clone_size: once; d_call: NA; v_call: TRBV6-1; j_call: TRBJ1-3; cdr3_nt: TGTGCCAGCAGTATCAACGGTGAAACCATATATTTT; cdr3_aa: CASSINGETIYF
clone_size: NA; d_call: TRBD2; v_call: TRBV5-1; j_call: TRBJ2-2; cdr3_nt: TGCGCCAGCAGCTCCCGGACTAGCGGGAGTATTAACGGGGAGCTGTTTTTT; cdr3_aa: CASSSRTSGSINGELFF
clone_size: NA; d_call: NA; v_call: TRBV7-9; j_call: TRBJ2-7; cdr3_nt: TGTGCCAGCAGCCAAGGGGTGTCCTACGAGCAGTACTTC; cdr3_aa: CASSQGVSYEQYF
clone_size: NA; d_call: NA; v_call: TRBV9; j_call: TRBJ2-3; cdr3_nt: TGTGCCAGCAGCGTAGCAAGGGGCGGTAGCGATACGCAGTATTTT; cdr3_aa: CASSVARGGSDTQYF
clone_size: NA; d_call: NA; v_call: TRBV19; j_call: TRBJ2-5; cdr3_nt: TGTGCCAGTAGTAGGACAGAGCAAGAGACCCAGTACTTC; cdr3_aa: CASSRTEQETQYF
clone_size: NA; d_call: TRBD2; v_call: TRBV19; j_call: TRBJ2-3; cdr3_nt: TGTGCCAGTAGTACCTCTAGCGGAGGGGGCACAGATACGCAGTATTTT; cdr3_aa: CASSTSSGGGTDTQYF
clone_size: once; d_call: TRBD2; v_call: TRBV13; j_call: TRBJ2-3; cdr3_nt: TGTGCCAGCAGCTTAGAGCGGGGACTACCCACAGATACGCAGTATTTT; cdr3_aa: CASSLERGLPTDTQYF
clone_size: NA; d_call: NA; v_call: TRBV5-4; j_call: TRBJ1-2; cdr3_nt: TGTGCCAGCAGCTTGGCCAGGGGACACCTCTATGGCTACACCTTC; cdr3_aa: CASSLARGHLYGYTF
clone_size: NA; d_call: NA; v_call: TRBV28; j_call: TRBJ1-5; cdr3_nt: TGTGCCAGCAGTTTGGGGGGGTCGTGGAGCAATCAGCCCCAGCATTTT; cdr3_aa: CASSLGGSWSNQPQHF